This T cell receptor beta chain was documented in a study of blood T cell repertoires in COVID-19. Study background: In each case, the material was cDNA or gDNA derived from T cells, B-cell-depleted T cells, or PBMCs.

Sequencing used immunoSEQ multiplex PCR; TCRdb keeps in-frame clones, though not all of them. The data show 200,000 to 300,000 clones, with 84% seen just once and 8% to 9.5% held by the top ten. Germline V lookup: CDR1 MGHRA, CDR2 YSYEKL. V lost 1 base and J 0 bases, leaving 3 bases between the germline ends. The CDR3 runs 14 residues. This receptor was taken from a human donor in a cohort sampled during active COVID-19. The sample taken for sequencing was peripheral blood. V and J are TRBV4-1 and TRBJ1-4, with unresolved D. CDR3: CASSQAATNEKLFF. CDR3 DNA sequence: TGCGCCAGCAGCCAAGCAGCAACTAATGAAAAACTGTTTTTT.